This record covers a single T cell receptor beta chain. Its antigen is unidentified. Lysates of CMV-infected fibroblasts at around 9.1 ug/mL stimulated these cells. CD4+ T cells upregulating both CD40 ligand and CD69 were sorted as responding cells. Donors were HIV-1-infected adults who began suppressive ART during chronic infection. CD4+ T cell counts exceeded 400 cells/uL; CMV serology was positive. This record comes from a study of persistence of HIV-infected CD4 T cells. Sequencing used immunoSEQ version 4 in survey mode. Sequencing used immunoSEQ multiplex PCR; TCRdb keeps in-frame clones, though not all of them. The sample shows more than 15,000 clones, approximately 64% of them seen only once. Germline V CDR1 and CDR2: SGHAT, FQNNGV. Unmatched junction bases numbered 5, after V lost 5 bases and J lost 4 bases. This CDR3 is 14 amino acids long. Overall study results and limits: TCR oligoclonality correlated with proviral oligoclonality in the same sorted populations.

The chain links TRBV11-2 to TRBJ2-5, with 9 bases that match TRBD2. This clonotype was obtained from an adult woman with HIV who was CMV-seropositive. Sequencing used CD4+ T cells sorted from PBMCs after roughly 17-hour stimulation, obtained from a patient who received antiretroviral therapy. As DNA, the CDR3 is TGTGCCAGCAGCGCGGGGGGGCGAGGAGAGACCCAGTACTTC. This encodes CASSAGGRGETQYF.